A single T cell receptor (beta chain) is shown here with its context. Its specific antigen is unknown. No per-base quality is available; no much larger clone lies one base away. This specimen's time point label, per the study, means: before preoperative PTX-NDP chemotherapy. Patients received paclitaxel-nedaplatin as preoperative chemotherapy before surgery. The record originates from a study of esophageal squamous cell carcinoma under preoperative chemotherapy (dated by TCRdb to 2017 to 2018). Study-level background: TCR repertoires were profiled in both peripheral blood T cells and tumor-infiltrating lymphocytes. The effects of paclitaxel-nedaplatin chemotherapy on T-cell receptor repertoires in patients with esophageal squamous cell carcinoma were assessed. The cohort comprised roughly 5 patients with primary esophageal squamous cell carcinoma. Repertoires were compared between samples taken before and after paclitaxel-nedaplatin therapy.

The CDR3 runs 15 residues from the cysteine to the phenylalanine. Only the CDR3 region is kept as DNA, spanning 45 bases read in frame from base 1. V trim: 5 bases; J trim: 1 base; unmatched bases: 5. CDR1 is given as MNHEY and CDR2 as SMNVEV, both from the germline V gene (reference sequence). General study outcomes and caveats: Paclitaxel-nedaplatin therapy induced immediate and substantial clonotype frequency changes, with contraction more likely among abundant clones than amplification. A small cohort was used, with only 5 or 6 patients with esophageal squamous cell carcinoma being analyzed. A significant increase in TCR diversity was observed in peripheral T cells after chemotherapy, whereas no such increase was observed in tumor-infiltrating lymphocytes. Post-treatment tumor-infiltrating lymphocytes appeared partly derived from peripheral T cells migrating into the tumor, not solely from local clonal changes.

Receptors were amplified or captured by PCR. This sample was sequenced with a HiSeq X Ten. TCR repertoires were characterized by high-throughput sequencing. The public reads were run again by TCRdb, first through fastp at Q25 and then through MiXCR, and only productive beta chains were kept. Each entry is one CDR3 protein sequence, shown with its most common DNA and genes. Recorded for this sample are fewer than 18,000 distinct CDR3 sequences; roughly 60% of them occurred a single time. In total, the top ten clones hold about 53% of the sample. Recombination linked TRBV27 to TRBJ2-3, with 8 bases in between that match TRBD2. Sampling took place from a patient given preoperative chemotherapy. The source of this sequence is a human donor with esophageal squamous cell carcinoma. The donor label of this sample is uncertain. In nucleotides, the sequence is TGTGCCAGCAGTAGGCAAGCGGGAGGCACAGATACGCAGTATTTT. Protein translation: CASSRQAGGTDTQYF.